Below, 27 T cell receptor beta chains from the same sample are listed, as sequenced in a study of OX40 agonist ivuxolimab in advanced cancers. Some clones are missing from TCRdb's copy, which holds only in-frame ones; the method was immunoSEQ multiplex PCR. Of about 45,000 clones listed, roughly 88% were seen once; the top ten hold under 20%. The material sequenced was CD4+ or CD8+ T cells sorted from blood, taken in a trial of the OX40 agonist ivuxolimab. These receptors originate from an adult with an advanced solid tumor such as melanoma, head and neck, liver or kidney cancer.

The chain employs TRBV6-5 and TRBJ2-7; D remains ambiguous. CDR1 is MNHEY, CDR2 SVGAGI, per germline. This CDR3 spans 15 amino acids. Deletions cut 2 bases from V and 0 bases from J, with 11 bases between. CDR3 sequence reads: CASSYDSDISYEQYF. The CDR3 region has the DNA TGTGCCAGCAGTTACGACTCGGATATCTCCTACGAGCAGTACTTC.

The V gene is TRBV2, the J gene TRBJ2-1; possibly TRBD1 or TRBD2 for D (5 bases each). Trimming removed 6 bases from V and 1 base from J, with 19 bases in between. Germline values: CDR1 SNHLY, CDR2 FYNNEI. The length of the CDR3 is 17 residues. In nucleotides, the CDR3 is TGTGCCAGCAGGGGGACCGGGCGCCGGAATTCCTACAATGAGCAGTTCTTC. Amino acids: CASRGTGRRNSYNEQFF.

The J gene is TRBJ2-1, the V gene TRBV30, with D hard to call. Germline CDR1 reads GTSNPN; CDR2 reads SVGIG (reference sequence). V gave up 3 bases and J gave up 2 bases, with 11 bases separating them. There are 14 residues in the CDR3. The CDR3 region has the DNA TGTGCCTGGAGGCCGCCGCACCCCTACAATGAGCAGTTCTTC. This sequence encodes CAWRPPHPYNEQFF. Combining the CDR3 with reference TRBV30 and TRBJ2-1 gives the whole variable domain SQTIHQWPATLVQPVGSPLSLECTVEGTSNPNLYWYRQAAGRGLQLLFYSVGIGQISSEVPQNLSASRPQDRQFILSSKKLLLSDSGFYLCAWRPPHPYNEQFFGPGTRLTVL.

The V gene is TRBV6-5, the J gene TRBJ2-5; TRBD1 or TRBD2 may be the D gene (5 bases each). CDR3 size: 15 residues. Looked up from germline, CDR1 is MNHEY and CDR2 is SVGAGI. Trimming stripped 4 bases from V and 4 bases from J, with 16 bases between. The CDR3 DNA reads as TGTGCCAGCAGTTCCGCAGGGACGATGGGAGAGACCCAGTACTTC. Protein sequence: CASSSAGTMGETQYF.

V and J are TRBV5-6 and TRBJ2-1, with D perhaps TRBD2 (5 bases). V was trimmed by 2 bases and J by 2 bases, leaving 14 bases between them. The CDR3 covers 16 residues. The germline gives CDR1 SGHDT, CDR2 YYEEEE. The CDR3 DNA follows: TGTGCCAGCAGCTTAACGGGGATATACCCCTACAATGAGCAGTTCTTC. Its protein product is CASSLTGIYPYNEQFF. Complete variable domain (other parts from reference TRBV5-6 and TRBJ2-1): DAGVTQSPTHLIKTRGQQVTLRCSPKSGHDTVSWYQQALGQGPQFIFQYYEEEERQRGNFPDRFSGHQFPNYSSELNVNALLLGDSALYLCASSLTGIYPYNEQFFGPGTRLTVL.

V gene TRBV13 combines with J gene TRBJ2-1; 7 bases map to TRBD2. The CDR3 extends over 18 amino acids. CDR1 and CDR2 from the germline V gene are PRHDT and FYEKMQ (reference sequence). The V and J ends lost 2 bases and 6 bases, in that order; junction bases with no gene match: 16. The CDR3 reads CASSLFIERGGAGNEQFF. The CDR3 DNA reads TGTGCCAGCAGCTTATTTATAGAGCGGGGAGGGGCGGGCAATGAGCAGTTCTTC.

The sample holds a few counts of this clone. The genes are TRBV14 and TRBJ1-1; the D gene is possibly TRBD1 (6 bases). From germline, CDR1 is SGHDN and CDR2 FVKESK. Trimming stripped 0 bases from V and 2 bases from J, with 13 bases between. This CDR3 is built from 16 residues. This CDR3 is CASSQDLGAPNTEAFF. The CDR3 bases are TGTGCCAGCAGCCAAGATCTGGGGGCGCCTAACACTGAAGCTTTCTTT. The full variable domain, in which reference TRBV14 and TRBJ1-1 provide the parts outside the CDR3, is EAGVTQFPSHSVIEKGQTVTLRCDPISGHDNLYWYRRVMGKEIKFLLHFVKESKQDESGMPNNRFLAERTGGTYSTLKVQPAELEDSGVYFCASSQDLGAPNTEAFFGQGTRLTVV.

The rearrangement links TRBV2 to TRBJ2-1, with no clear D. The germline V gene has CDR1 SNHLY and CDR2 FYNNEI. Trimming took 4 bases from V and 0 from J, leaving 16 bases between them. CDR3 length: 17 amino acids. CDR3 region: CASSVHPGSSSYNEQFF. In DNA form, the CDR3 reads TGTGCCAGCAGTGTACATCCAGGATCAAGCTCCTACAATGAGCAGTTCTTC.

The chain has TRBV6-4 and TRBJ1-6; D is unresolved. Deletions cut 3 bases from V and 7 bases from J, with 7 bases between. There are 13 residues in the CDR3. Germline lookup yields CDR1 MRHNA and CDR2 SNTAGT. CDR3: CASSEVVNSPLHF. The CDR3 DNA sequence: TGTGCCAGCAGTGAGGTCGTAAATTCACCCCTCCACTTT.

The chain carries TRBV6-5 and TRBJ1-1; no clear D. Trimming removed 0 bases at V and 8 bases at J, with 13 bases between. The CDR3 contains 14 residues. Germline V gives CDR1 MNHEY, CDR2 SVGAGI. CDR3 sequence (DNA): TGTGCCAGCAGTTACTCCGGCCCAACCTCCGAAGCTTTCTTT. Translation gives CASSYSGPTSEAFF.

CDR3 nucleotides: TGCGCCAGCAGCAGGGGTGTCGAAGAGACCCAGTACTTC. The encoded protein is CASSRGVEETQYF. V and J are TRBV10-1 and TRBJ2-5; TRBD1 is a possible D gene (6 bases). Trimming left V 6 bases short and J 3 bases short, with 11 bases between. The V gene's germline CDR1 is WNHNN and CDR2 SYGVQD (reference sequence). This CDR3 contains 13 residues.

The chain carries TRBV28 and TRBJ2-5; no reliable D call. The germline gives CDR1 MDHEN, CDR2 SYDVKM. V was cut by 4 bases and J by 5 bases, with 8 bases left in between. CDR3 length: 12 amino acids. The CDR3 DNA sequence: TGTGCCAGCAGTTCCGTTGGGGAGACCCAGTACTTC. Translation gives CASSSVGETQYF.

The chain joins TRBV7-8 to TRBJ2-7; maybe TRBD1 (5 bases). V was trimmed by 0 bases and J by 6 bases, leaving 15 bases between them. The CDR3 runs 15 residues. The V gene's germline CDR1 is SGHVS and CDR2 FQNEAQ. The CDR3 DNA follows: TGTGCCAGCAGCTTAGCCGGACACCCGGGCGGCGAGCAGTACTTC. Its protein product is CASSLAGHPGGEQYF.

The chain links TRBV2 to TRBJ2-7; 9 nucleotides align to TRBD1. This CDR3 has 16 residues. J gave up 3 bases and V 4 bases, and 10 bases lay outside the gene matches. In germline, CDR1 is SNHLY, CDR2 FYNNEI. The chain's CDR3 is CASSGAPGQGGYEQYF. CDR3 sequence (DNA): TGTGCCAGCAGTGGTGCGCCGGGACAGGGAGGCTACGAGCAGTACTTC.

This clone was seen a few times. The chain uses TRBV6-6 and TRBJ2-2; D remains unclear. Germline-derived CDR1 and CDR2 are MNHNY and SVGAGI (reference sequence). V was trimmed by 3 bases and J by 7 bases, leaving 3 bases between them. The CDR3 consists of 11 residues. The CDR3 loop is CASSYFGELFF. The CDR3 DNA sequence: TGTGCCAGCAGTTATTTCGGGGAGCTGTTTTTT.

The rearrangement links TRBV5-6 to TRBJ2-7; D is unresolved. Germline V gives CDR1 SGHDT, CDR2 YYEEEE. The CDR3 consists of 14 residues. The germline V and J ends were trimmed by 0 bases and 2 bases, with 9 bases remaining between them. The CDR3 loop is CASSLVADPYEQYF. The CDR3 DNA sequence: TGTGCCAGCAGCTTGGTCGCGGACCCCTACGAGCAGTACTTC.

Points on this clone: Other DNA sequences in this specimen translate into the identical CDR3. The chain is built from TRBV27 and TRBJ2-7, with 10 positions matching TRBD2. Germline V gene lookup returns CDR1 MNHEY and CDR2 SMNVEV (reference sequence). The V segment lost 6 bases and the J segment 4 bases; nucleotides outside the gene matches: 6. The CDR3 extends over 14 amino acids. This chain's CDR3 is CASSWTSGSYEQYF. CDR3 DNA sequence: TGTGCCAGCAGCTGGACTAGCGGTTCGTACGAGCAGTACTTC.

The CDR3, as DNA: TGTGCCAGCAGTGCGGGCGAAGCGGGAGATTCGCACGAGCAGTACTTC. Protein: CASSAGEAGDSHEQYF. This chain uses TRBV6-9 with TRBJ2-7; 8 bases are shared with TRBD2. This CDR3 region has 16 residues. Germline CDR1 is MNHGY and CDR2 is SVAAGI. V trimming: 5 bases; J trimming: 5 bases; junction bases outside the gene matches: 14.

V usage is TRBV9 and J usage is TRBJ1-6, with D possibly being TRBD1 (6 bases). CDR3 length: 13 residues. CDR1 and CDR2 from the germline V gene are SGDLS and YYNGEE. V was clipped by 0 bases and J by 8 bases, with 6 bases between them. The CDR3 sequence is CASSVAGDSPLHF. CDR3 nucleotide sequence: TGTGCCAGCAGCGTAGCAGGGGATTCACCCCTCCACTTT.

This sequence joins TRBV5-4 and TRBJ1-1; D gene ambiguous. V was pared by 5 bases and J by 3 bases, with 11 bases between. The CDR3 is 13 residues long. CDR1 and CDR2 from the germline V gene are SGHNT and YYREEE (reference sequence). The CDR3 reads CASRSQLDTEAFF. The CDR3 DNA is TGTGCCAGCAGATCACAGCTAGACACTGAAGCTTTCTTT. The complete variable domain, with remaining parts taken from reference TRBV5-4 and TRBJ1-1, reads ETGVTQSPTHLIKTRGQQVTLRCSSQSGHNTVSWYQQALGQGPQFIFQYYREEENGRGNFPPRFSGLQFPNYSSELNVNALELDDSALYLCASRSQLDTEAFFGQGTRLTVV.

Of note for this clone: Other DNA sequences in this specimen translate into the identical CDR3. The J gene is TRBJ1-2, the V gene TRBV5-4, with D maybe TRBD1 (5 bases). The germline gives CDR1 SGHNT, CDR2 YYREEE (reference sequence). CDR3 size: 14 residues. Trimming took off 0 bases at V and 2 bases at J, with 8 bases between the two ends. CDR3 residues: CASSLGGTNYGYTF. CDR3 DNA sequence: TGTGCCAGCAGCTTGGGCGGGACGAACTATGGCTACACCTTC.

This rearrangement joins TRBV7-9 to TRBJ2-3, with D perhaps being TRBD1 or TRBD2 (5 bases each). The germline V gene encodes CDR1 SEHNR and CDR2 FQNEAQ (reference sequence). V lost 8 bases and J lost 1, with 13 bases in between. The CDR3 covers 14 residues. The CDR3 spells CASEGTEGTDTQYF. CDR3 in DNA: TGTGCCAGCGAAGGGACGGAGGGCACAGATACGCAGTATTTT.

This clone was found a few times. The chain employs TRBV2 and TRBJ2-5; 7 bases match TRBD2. The CDR3 is made up of 16 amino acids. CDR1 is SNHLY and CDR2 is FYNNEI in the germline V gene. V trimming: 2 bases; J trimming: 1 base; junction bases outside the gene matches: 7. CDR3 DNA sequence: TGTGCCAGCAGTGAACGGGCGGGGGTGCTCCAAGAGACCCAGTACTTC. Encoded protein: CASSERAGVLQETQYF.

The chain couples TRBV4-2 to TRBJ2-1, with no clear D. CDR3 length equals 16 residues. Germline values: CDR1 LGHNA, CDR2 YNFKEQ. The ends were cut back, 1 base at V and 0 bases at J, with 10 bases in the middle. DNA of the CDR3: TGTGCCAGCAGCCAAGCCCTAAAAAGCTCCTACAATGAGCAGTTCTTC. This sequence encodes CASSQALKSSYNEQFF.

This clone has just one count. The V and J genes are TRBV5-1 and TRBJ2-3; 10 bases are shared with TRBD1. Germline CDR1 is SGHRS and CDR2 is YFSETQ. CDR3 length: 16 amino acids. V lost 3 bases, J lost 3 bases, and 7 bases stayed unmatched. CDR3 sequence (DNA): TGCGCCAGCAGCTCGGTGACAGGGGGCATAACAGATACGCAGTATTTT. Translating gives CASSSVTGGITDTQYF.

This sequence joins TRBV4-1 and TRBJ2-7; D might be TRBD2 (6 bases). Germline V CDR1 and CDR2: MGHRA, YSYEKL. The CDR3 has 15 amino acids. V gave up 4 bases and J gave up 3 bases, with 16 bases separating them. The CDR3 loop is CASSPGESADYEQYF. CDR3 DNA sequence: TGCGCCAGCAGCCCGGGGGAGAGCGCCGACTACGAGCAGTACTTC.

V usage is TRBV27 and J usage is TRBJ2-7; TRBD1 agrees at 7 bases. Germline V gene sequence: CDR1 MNHEY, CDR2 SMNVEV (reference sequence). The CDR3 has 13 amino acids. J lost 6 bases, V lost 7 bases, and 9 bases had no gene match. In DNA, the CDR3 is TGTGCCAGCACCCCGGGACAGCCCCCCGAGCAGTACTTC. Residues: CASTPGQPPEQYF.